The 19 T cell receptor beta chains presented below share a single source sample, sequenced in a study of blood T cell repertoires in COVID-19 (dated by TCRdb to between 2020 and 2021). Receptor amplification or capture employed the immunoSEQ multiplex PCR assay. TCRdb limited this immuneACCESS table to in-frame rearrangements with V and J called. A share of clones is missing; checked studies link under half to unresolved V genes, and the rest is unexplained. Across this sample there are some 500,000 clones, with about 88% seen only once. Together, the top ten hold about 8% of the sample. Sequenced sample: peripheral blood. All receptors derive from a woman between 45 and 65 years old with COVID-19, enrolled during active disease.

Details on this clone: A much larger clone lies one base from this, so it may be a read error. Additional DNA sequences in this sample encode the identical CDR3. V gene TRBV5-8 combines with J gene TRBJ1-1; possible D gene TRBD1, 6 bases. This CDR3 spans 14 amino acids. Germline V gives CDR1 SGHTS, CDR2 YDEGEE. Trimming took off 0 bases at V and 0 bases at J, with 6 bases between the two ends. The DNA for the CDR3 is TGTGCCAGCAGCTTGGGACAGGTGAACACTGAAGCTTTCTTT. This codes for CASSLGQVNTEAFF.

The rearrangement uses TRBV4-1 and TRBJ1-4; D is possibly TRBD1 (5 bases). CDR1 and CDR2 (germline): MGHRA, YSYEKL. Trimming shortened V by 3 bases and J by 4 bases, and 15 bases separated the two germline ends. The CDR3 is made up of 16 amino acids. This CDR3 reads CASSQPPGGGNEKLFF. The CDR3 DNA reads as TGCGCCAGCAGCCAGCCCCCCGGGGGGGGTAATGAAAAACTGTTTTTT.

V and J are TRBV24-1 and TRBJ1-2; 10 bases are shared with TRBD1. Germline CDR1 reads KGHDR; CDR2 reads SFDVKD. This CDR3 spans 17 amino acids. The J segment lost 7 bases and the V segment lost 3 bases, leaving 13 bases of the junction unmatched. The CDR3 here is CATSDPQDRGGTGGYTF. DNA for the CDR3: TGTGCCACCAGTGATCCCCAGGACAGGGGGGGAACTGGTGGCTACACCTTC.

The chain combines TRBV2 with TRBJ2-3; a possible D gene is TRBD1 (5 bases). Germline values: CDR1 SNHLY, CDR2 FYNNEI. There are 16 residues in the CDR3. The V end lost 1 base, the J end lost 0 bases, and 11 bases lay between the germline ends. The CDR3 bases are TGTGCCAGCAGTGAAGGAAGGGGAAGGAGCACAGATACGCAGTATTTT. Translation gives CASSEGRGRSTDTQYF.

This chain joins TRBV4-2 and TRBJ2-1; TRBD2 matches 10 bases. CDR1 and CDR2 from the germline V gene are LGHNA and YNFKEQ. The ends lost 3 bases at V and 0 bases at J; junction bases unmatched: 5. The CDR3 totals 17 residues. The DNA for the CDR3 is TGTGCCAGCAGCCAGGTACTAGCGGGGACCTCCTACAATGAGCAGTTCTTC. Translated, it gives CASSQVLAGTSYNEQFF.

The CDR3 region has the DNA TGTGCCTGGAGTGTGACAGTGTTATCCGGGGAGCTGTTTTTT. Its protein product is CAWSVTVLSGELFF. The genes are TRBV30 and TRBJ2-2; D possibly corresponds to TRBD1 (5 bases). From germline, CDR1 is GTSNPN and CDR2 SVGIG (reference sequence). The CDR3 sequence is 14 residues long. V dropped 0 bases and J dropped 6 bases, with 11 bases sitting between them.

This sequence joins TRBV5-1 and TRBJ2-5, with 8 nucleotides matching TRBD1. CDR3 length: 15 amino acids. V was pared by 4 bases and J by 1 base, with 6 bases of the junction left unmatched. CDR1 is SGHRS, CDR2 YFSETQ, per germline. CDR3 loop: CASSILTGGQETQYF. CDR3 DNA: TGCGCCAGCAGCATACTTACAGGGGGCCAAGAGACCCAGTACTTC.

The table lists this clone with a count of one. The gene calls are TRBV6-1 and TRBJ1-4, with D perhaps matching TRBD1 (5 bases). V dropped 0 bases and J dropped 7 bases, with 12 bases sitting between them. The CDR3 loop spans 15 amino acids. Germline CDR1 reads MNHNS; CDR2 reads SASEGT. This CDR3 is CASSEALRGGEKLFF. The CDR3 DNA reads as TGTGCCAGCAGTGAAGCGCTAAGGGGAGGTGAAAAACTGTTTTTT.

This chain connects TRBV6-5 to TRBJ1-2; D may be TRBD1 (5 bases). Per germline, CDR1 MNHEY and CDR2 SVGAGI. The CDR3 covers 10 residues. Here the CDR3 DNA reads TGTGAAAGGGAGGGGAATGGCTACACCTTC. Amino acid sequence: CEREGNGYTF.

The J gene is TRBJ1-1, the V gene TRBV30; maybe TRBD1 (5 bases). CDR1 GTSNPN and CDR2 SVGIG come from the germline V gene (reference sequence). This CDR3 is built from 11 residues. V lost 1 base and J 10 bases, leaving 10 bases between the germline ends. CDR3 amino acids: CAWSERDSAFF. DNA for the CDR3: TGTGCCTGGAGTGAGCGGGACTCAGCTTTCTTT.

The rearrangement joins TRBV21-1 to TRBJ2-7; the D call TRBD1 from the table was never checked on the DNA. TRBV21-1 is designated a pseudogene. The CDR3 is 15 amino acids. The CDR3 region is CASSNGDRGPDEQYF. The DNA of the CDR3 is TGTGCCAGCAGCAATGGGGACAGGGGGCCAGACGAGCAGTACTTC.

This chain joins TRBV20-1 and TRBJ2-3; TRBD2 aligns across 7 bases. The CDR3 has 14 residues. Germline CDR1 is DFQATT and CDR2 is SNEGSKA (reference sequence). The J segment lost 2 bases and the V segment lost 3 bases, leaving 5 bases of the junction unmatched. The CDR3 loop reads CSASSSGDTDTQYF. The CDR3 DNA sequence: TGCAGTGCTAGTTCTAGCGGAGACACAGATACGCAGTATTTT.

CDR3 DNA: TGTGCCAGCAGTGAATTGCACACAGGCAACTCCTACGAGCAGTACTTC. Translation gives CASSELHTGNSYEQYF. The genes are TRBV6-1 and TRBJ2-7; maybe TRBD1 (5 bases). The CDR3 runs to 16 residues. Germline CDR1 and CDR2: MNHNS and SASEGT. Trimming removed 2 bases from V and 0 bases from J, with 14 bases in between.

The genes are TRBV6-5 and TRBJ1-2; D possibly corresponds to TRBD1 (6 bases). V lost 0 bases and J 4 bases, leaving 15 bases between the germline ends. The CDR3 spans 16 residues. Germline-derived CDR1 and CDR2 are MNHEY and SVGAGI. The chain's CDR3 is CASSYSGTTGPYGYTF. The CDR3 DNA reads TGTGCCAGCAGTTACTCGGGGACGACAGGACCCTATGGCTACACCTTC.

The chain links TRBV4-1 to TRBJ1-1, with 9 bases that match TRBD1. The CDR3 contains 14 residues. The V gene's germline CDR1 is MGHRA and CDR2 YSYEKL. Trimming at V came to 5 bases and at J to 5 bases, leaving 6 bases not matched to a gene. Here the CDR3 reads CASSSATGGTEAFF. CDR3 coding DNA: TGCGCCAGCAGCTCCGCGACAGGGGGGACTGAAGCTTTCTTT.

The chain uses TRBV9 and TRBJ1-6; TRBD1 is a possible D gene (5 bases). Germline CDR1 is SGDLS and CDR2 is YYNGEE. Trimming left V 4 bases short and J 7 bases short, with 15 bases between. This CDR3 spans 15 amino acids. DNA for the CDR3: TGTGCCAGCAGCCCTAGTGGGGCTCTGAATTCACCCCTCCACTTT. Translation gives CASSPSGALNSPLHF.

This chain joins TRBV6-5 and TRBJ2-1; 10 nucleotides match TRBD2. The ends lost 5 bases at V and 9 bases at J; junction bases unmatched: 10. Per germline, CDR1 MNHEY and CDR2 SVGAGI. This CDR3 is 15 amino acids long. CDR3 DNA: TGTGCCAGCAGTACCCTAATAGCGGGGGGAGGTGAGCAGTTCTTC. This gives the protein CASSTLIAGGGEQFF.

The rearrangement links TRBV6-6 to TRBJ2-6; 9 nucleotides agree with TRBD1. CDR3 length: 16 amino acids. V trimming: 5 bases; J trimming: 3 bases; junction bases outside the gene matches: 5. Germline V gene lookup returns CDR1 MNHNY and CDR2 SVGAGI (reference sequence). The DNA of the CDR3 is TGTGCCAGCAGTCCGGGACAGGGTATTGGGGCCAACGTCCTGACTTTC. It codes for CASSPGQGIGANVLTF.

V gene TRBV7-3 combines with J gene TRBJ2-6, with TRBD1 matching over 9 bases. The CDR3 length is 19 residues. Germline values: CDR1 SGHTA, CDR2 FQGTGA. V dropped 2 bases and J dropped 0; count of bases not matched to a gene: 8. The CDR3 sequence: CASSLGTGGAHSGANVLTF. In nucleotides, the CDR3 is TGTGCCAGCAGCTTAGGAACAGGGGGCGCACACTCTGGGGCCAACGTCCTGACTTTC.